This T cell receptor beta chain was sequenced for a study of blood T cell repertoires in COVID-19. Study as a whole: PBMCs, B-cell-depleted T cells, or T cells provided the cDNA or gDNA that made up the material.

This clone was seen just once. Germline CDR1 is SNHLY and CDR2 is FYNNEI. The CDR3 contains 13 residues. The V end lost 8 bases, the J end lost 7 bases, and 15 bases lay between the germline ends. In the authors' methods: Reference gene primer amplification yielded estimated nucleated cell counts. The protocol was immunoSEQ multiplex PCR, while the TCRdb copy is restricted to in-frame clones and leaves out a portion. V, J and clone size derive from that table, while D and trimming were established from the DNA sequence. The sample carries about 74,000 clones, about nine tenths recorded once. Sequenced: peripheral blood. This receptor was taken from a woman over 75 with active or convalescent COVID-19. The chain employs TRBV2 and TRBJ1-3; D is uncertain. This CDR3 reads CASVIGHGNTIYF. The CDR3 nucleotides read TGTGCCAGCGTCATTGGTCATGGCAACACCATATATTTT.